This T cell receptor beta chain was obtained from a study of T cell responses to AZD1222 COVID-19 vaccine. Turning to the study itself: Timing groups of about 4 and about 12 weeks for second doses were pooled. Whole-study results and caveats: As reported, nearly half of all spike-specific TCRs target variant regions that are unmutated. White British ancestry dominated among donors, who included more females, and clonal diversity was possibly underestimated.

Germline V lookup: CDR1 LNHDA, CDR2 SQIVND (reference sequence). V was clipped by 8 bases and J by 1 base; unmatched bases: 12. The CDR3 has 16 residues. Sequencing used immunoSEQ multiplex PCR; TCRdb keeps in-frame clones, though not all of them. The profile shows about 110,000 clones, around 87% of them singletons. Of note for this clone: What it recognizes is unknown.

This clonotype originated in an adult in good health. The chain combines TRBV19 with TRBJ1-2; 8 nucleotides align to TRBD1. The input for sequencing was peripheral blood, taken on day 0 of AZD1222 vaccination. CDR3 protein: CASLDDGTGFNYGYTF. The CDR3 bases are TGTGCCAGTCTAGACGACGGGACAGGTTTTAACTATGGCTACACCTTC.